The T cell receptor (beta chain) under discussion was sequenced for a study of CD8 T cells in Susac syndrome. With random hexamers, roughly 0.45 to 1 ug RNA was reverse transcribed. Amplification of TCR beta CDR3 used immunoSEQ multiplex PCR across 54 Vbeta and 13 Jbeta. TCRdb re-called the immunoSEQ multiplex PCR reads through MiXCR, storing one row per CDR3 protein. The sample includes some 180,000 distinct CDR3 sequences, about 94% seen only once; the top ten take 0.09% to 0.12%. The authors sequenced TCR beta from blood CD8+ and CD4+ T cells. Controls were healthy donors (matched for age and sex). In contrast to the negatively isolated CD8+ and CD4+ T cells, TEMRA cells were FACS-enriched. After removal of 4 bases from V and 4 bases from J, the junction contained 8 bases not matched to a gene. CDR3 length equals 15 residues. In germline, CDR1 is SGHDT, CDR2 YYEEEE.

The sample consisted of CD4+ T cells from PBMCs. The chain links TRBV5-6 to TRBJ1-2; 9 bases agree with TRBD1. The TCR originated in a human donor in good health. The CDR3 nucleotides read TGTGCCAGCAGCCCGGACAGGGGCGAGTTCTATGGCTACACCTTC. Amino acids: CASSPDRGEFYGYTF.